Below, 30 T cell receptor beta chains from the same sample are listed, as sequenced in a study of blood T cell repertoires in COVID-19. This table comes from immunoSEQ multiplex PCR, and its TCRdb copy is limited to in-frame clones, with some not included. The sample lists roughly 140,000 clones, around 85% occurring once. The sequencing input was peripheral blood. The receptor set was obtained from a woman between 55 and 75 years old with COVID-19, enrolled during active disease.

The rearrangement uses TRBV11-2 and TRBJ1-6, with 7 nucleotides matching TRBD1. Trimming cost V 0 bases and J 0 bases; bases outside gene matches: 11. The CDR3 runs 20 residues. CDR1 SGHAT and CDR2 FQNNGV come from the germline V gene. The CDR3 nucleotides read TGTGCCAGCAGCTTAGAGATCCTCCTGACAGGGCGCTCCTATAATTCACCCCTCCACTTT. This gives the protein CASSLEILLTGRSYNSPLHF.

This CDR3 is CASTPDRGPYEQYF. The CDR3 coding sequence is TGTGCCAGCACCCCGGACAGGGGACCCTACGAGCAGTACTTC. The chain carries TRBV6-5 and TRBJ2-7; TRBD1 aligns across 9 bases. Losses at the gene ends were 7 bases for V and 2 bases for J; bases not matched to a gene: 6. CDR3 length: 14 residues. Looked up from germline, CDR1 is MNHEY and CDR2 is SVGAGI.

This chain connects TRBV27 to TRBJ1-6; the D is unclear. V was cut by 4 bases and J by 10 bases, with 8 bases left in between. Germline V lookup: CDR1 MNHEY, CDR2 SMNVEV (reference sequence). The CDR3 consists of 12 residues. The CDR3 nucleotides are TGTGCCAGCAGTTCCCTTGAGTCACCCCTCCACTTT. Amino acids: CASSSLESPLHF.

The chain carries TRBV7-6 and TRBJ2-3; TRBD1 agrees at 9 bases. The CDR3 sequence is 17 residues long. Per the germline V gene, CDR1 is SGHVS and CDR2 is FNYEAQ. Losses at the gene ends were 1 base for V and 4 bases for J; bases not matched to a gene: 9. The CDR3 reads CASSLVTGTGKSDTQYF. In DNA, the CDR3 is TGTGCCAGCAGCTTAGTTACTGGGACAGGGAAATCAGATACGCAGTATTTT.

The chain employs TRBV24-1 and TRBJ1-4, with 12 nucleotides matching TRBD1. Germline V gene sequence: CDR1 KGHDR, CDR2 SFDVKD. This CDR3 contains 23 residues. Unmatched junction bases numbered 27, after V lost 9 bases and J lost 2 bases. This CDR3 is CATPTPFTGLDRDRGPTNEKLFF. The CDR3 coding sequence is TGTGCCACCCCAACCCCGTTCACTGGATTGGACCGGGACAGGGGGCCTACTAATGAAAAACTGTTTTTT.

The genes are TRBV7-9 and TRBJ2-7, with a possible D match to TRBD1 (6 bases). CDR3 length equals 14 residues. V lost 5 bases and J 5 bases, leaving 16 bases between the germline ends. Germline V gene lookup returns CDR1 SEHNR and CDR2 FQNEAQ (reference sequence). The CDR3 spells CASSMLDSQDEQYF. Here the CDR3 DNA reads TGTGCCAGCAGCATGTTGGACAGTCAGGACGAGCAGTACTTC.

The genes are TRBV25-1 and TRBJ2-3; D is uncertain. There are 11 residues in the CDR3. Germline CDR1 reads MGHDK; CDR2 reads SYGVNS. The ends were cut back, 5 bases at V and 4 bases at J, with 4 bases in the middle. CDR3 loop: CASSPADTQYF. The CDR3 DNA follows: TGTGCCAGCAGTCCAGCAGATACGCAGTATTTT. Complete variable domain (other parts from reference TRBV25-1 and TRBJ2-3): EADIYQTPRYLVIGTGKKITLECSQTMGHDKMYWYQQDPGMELHLIHYSYGVNSTEKGDLSSESTVSRIRTEHFPLTLESARPSHTSQYLCASSPADTQYFGPGTRLTVL.

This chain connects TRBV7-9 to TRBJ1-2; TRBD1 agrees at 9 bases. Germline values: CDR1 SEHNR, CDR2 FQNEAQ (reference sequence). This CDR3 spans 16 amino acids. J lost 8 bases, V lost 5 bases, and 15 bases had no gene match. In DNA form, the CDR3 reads TGTGCCAGCAGCGATCCTAGGACACAGGGGGCGAGGGGCTACACCTTC. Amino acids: CASSDPRTQGARGYTF. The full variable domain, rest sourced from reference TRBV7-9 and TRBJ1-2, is DTGVSQNPRHKITKRGQNVTFRCDPISEHNRLYWYRQTLGQGPEFLTYFQNEAQLEKSRLLSDRFSAERPKGSFSTLEIQRTEQGDSAMYLCASSDPRTQGARGYTFGSGTRLTVV.

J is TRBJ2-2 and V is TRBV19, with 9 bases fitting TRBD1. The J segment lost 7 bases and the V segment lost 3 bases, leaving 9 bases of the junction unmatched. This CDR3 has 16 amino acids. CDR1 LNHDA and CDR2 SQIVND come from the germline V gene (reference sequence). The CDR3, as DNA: TGTGCCAGTAGTATCCTCGGGACAGGGTCCTACGGGGAGCTGTTTTTT. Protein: CASSILGTGSYGELFF. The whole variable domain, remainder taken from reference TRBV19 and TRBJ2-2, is DGGITQSPKYLFRKEGQNVTLSCEQNLNHDAMYWYRQDPGQGLRLIYYSQIVNDFQKGDIAEGYSVSREKKESFPLTVTSAQKNPTAFYLCASSILGTGSYGELFFGEGSRLTVL.

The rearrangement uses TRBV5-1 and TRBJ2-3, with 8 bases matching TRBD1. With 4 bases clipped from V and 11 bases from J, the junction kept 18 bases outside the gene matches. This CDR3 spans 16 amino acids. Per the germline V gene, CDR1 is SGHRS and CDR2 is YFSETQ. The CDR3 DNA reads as TGCGCCAGCAGCGCCATGGCAGGGGGCACTCACGTTAAGCAGTATTTT. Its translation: CASSAMAGGTHVKQYF. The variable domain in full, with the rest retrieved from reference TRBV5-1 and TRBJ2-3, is KAGVTQTPRYLIKTRGQQVTLSCSPISGHRSVSWYQQTPGQGLQFLFEYFSETQRNKGNFPGRFSGRQFSNSRSEMNVSTLELGDSALYLCASSAMAGGTHVKQYFGPGTRLTVL.

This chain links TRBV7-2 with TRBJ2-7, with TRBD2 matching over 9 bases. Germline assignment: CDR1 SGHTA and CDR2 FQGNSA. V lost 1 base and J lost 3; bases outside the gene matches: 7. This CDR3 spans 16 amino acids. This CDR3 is CASSLGQAGGGYEQYF. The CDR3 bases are TGTGCCAGCAGCTTAGGCCAAGCGGGGGGTGGCTACGAGCAGTACTTC.

CDR3 DNA sequence: TGTGCCAGCAGCCTCCTACCGACAGGGGCTAACTATGGCTACACCTTC. Protein: CASSLLPTGANYGYTF. The V gene is TRBV5-5, the J gene TRBJ1-2; 8 bases fit TRBD1. The germline V gene encodes CDR1 SGHKS and CDR2 YYEKEE (reference sequence). The CDR3 covers 16 residues. After removal of 4 bases from V and 0 bases from J, the junction contained 8 bases not matched to a gene.

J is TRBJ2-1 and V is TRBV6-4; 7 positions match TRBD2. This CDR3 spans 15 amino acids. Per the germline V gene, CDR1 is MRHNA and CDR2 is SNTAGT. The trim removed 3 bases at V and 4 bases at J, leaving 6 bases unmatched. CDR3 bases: TGTGCCAGCAGTGAGCGTCTAGCGGTATACAATGAGCAGTTCTTC. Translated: CASSERLAVYNEQFF.

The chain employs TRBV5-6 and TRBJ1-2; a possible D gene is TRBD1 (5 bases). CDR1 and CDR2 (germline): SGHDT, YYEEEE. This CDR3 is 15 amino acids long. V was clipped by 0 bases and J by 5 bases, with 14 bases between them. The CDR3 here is CASSLEQVSVYGYTF. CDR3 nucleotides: TGTGCCAGCAGCTTGGAACAGGTTTCTGTGTATGGCTACACCTTC.

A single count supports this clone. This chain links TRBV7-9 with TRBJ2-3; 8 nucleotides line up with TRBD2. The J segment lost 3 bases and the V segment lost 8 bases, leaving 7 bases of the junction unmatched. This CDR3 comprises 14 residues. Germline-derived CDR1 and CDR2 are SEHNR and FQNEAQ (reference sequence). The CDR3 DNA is TGTGCCAGCTTTCGCGGGGGGTGGACAGATACGCAGTATTTT. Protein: CASFRGGWTDTQYF.

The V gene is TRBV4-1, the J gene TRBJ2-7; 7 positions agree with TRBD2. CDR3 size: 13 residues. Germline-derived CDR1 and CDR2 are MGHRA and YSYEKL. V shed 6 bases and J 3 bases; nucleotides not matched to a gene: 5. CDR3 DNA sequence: TGCGCCAGCAGGGCTAGCGGACTCTACGAGCAGTACTTC. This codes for CASRASGLYEQYF.

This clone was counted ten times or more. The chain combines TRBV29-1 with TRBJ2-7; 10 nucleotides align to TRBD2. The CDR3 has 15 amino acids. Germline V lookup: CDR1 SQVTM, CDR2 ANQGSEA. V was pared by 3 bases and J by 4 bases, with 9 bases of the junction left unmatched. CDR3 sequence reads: CSVEALAGGLYEQYF. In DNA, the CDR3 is TGCAGCGTTGAGGCCTTAGCGGGGGGCCTATACGAGCAGTACTTC.

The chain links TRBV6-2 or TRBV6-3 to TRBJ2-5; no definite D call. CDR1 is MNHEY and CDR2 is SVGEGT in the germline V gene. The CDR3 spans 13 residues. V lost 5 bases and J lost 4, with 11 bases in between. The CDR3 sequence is CASSTLTGETQYF. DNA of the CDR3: TGTGCCAGCAGTACACTTACGGGAGAGACCCAGTACTTC.

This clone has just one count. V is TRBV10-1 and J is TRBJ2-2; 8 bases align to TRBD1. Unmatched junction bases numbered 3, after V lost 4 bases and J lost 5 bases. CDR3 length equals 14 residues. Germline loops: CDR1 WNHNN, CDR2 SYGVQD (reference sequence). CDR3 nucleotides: TGCGCCAGCAGTGGACAGGGGAGGACCGGGGAGCTGTTTTTT. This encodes CASSGQGRTGELFF.

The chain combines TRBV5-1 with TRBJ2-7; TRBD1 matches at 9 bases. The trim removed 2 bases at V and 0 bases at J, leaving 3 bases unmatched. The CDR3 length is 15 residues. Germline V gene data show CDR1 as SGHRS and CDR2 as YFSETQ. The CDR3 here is CASSLQGASSYEQYF. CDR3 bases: TGCGCCAGCAGCTTACAGGGGGCGAGCTCCTACGAGCAGTACTTC.

In DNA, the CDR3 is TGTGCCAGCAGCCAAACCGGACTGGAGAATGAAAAACTGTTTTTT. Protein: CASSQTGLENEKLFF. This rearrangement joins TRBV7-3 to TRBJ1-4; D call uncertain. Per germline, CDR1 SGHTA and CDR2 FQGTGA. The CDR3 contains 15 residues. V lost 5 bases and J 5 bases, leaving 15 bases between the germline ends.

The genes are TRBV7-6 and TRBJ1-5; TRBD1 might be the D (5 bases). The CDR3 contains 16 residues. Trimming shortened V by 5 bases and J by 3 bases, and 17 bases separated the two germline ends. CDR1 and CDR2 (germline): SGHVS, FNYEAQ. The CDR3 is CASSASQAGPNQPQHF. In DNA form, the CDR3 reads TGTGCCAGCAGCGCTAGTCAAGCAGGGCCCAATCAGCCCCAGCATTTT. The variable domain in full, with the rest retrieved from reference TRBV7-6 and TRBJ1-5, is GAGVSQSPRYKVTKRGQDVALRCDPISGHVSLYWYRQALGQGPEFLTYFNYEAQQDKSGLPNDRFSAERPEGSISTLTIQRTEQRDSAMYRCASSASQAGPNQPQHFGDGTRLSIL.

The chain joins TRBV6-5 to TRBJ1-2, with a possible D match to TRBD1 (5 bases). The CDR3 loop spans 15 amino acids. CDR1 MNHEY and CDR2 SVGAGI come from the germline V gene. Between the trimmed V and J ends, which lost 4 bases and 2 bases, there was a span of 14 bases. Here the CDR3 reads CASSLTPDTNYGYTF. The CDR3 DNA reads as TGTGCCAGCAGTTTAACCCCGGACACAAACTATGGCTACACCTTC.

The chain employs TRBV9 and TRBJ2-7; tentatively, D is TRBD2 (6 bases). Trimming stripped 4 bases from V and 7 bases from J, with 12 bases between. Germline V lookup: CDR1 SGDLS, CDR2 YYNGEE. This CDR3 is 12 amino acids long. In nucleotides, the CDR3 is TGTGCCAGCAGCCCCGGGGGAATGGAGCAGTACTTC. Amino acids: CASSPGGMEQYF.

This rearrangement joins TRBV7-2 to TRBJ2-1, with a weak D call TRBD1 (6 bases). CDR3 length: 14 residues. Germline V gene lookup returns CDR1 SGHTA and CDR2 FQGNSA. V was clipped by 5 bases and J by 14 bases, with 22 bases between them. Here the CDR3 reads CASSTGGVGTREFF. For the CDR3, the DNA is TGTGCCAGCAGCACTGGAGGTGTCGGGACACGGGAGTTCTTC. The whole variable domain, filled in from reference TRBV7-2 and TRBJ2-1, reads GAGVSQSPSNKVTEKGKDVELRCDPISGHTALYWYRQSLGQGLEFLIYFQGNSAPDKSGLPSDRFSAERTGGSVSTLTIQRTQQEDSAVYLCASSTGGVGTREFFGPGTRLTVL.

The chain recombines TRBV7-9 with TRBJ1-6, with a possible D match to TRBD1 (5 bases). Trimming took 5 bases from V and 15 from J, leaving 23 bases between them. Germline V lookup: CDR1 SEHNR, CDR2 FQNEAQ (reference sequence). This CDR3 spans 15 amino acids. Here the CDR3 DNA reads TGTGCCAGCAGCGACGAGCGTGGCAGGGCGGAGATCCTCCACTTT. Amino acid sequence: CASSDERGRAEILHF.

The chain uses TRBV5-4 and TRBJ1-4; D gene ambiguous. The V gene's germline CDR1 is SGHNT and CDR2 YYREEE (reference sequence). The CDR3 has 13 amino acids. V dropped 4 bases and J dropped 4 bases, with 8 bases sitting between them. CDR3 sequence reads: CASSRESNEKLFF. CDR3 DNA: TGTGCCAGCAGCCGGGAGAGTAATGAAAAACTGTTTTTT.

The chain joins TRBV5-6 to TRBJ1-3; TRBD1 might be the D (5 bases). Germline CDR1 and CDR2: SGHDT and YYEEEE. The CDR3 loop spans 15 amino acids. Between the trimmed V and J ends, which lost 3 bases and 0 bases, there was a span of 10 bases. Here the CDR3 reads CASSSLDSSGNTIYF. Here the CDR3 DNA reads TGTGCCAGCAGCTCCCTAGACAGCTCTGGAAACACCATATATTTT. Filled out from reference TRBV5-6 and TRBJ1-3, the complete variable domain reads DAGVTQSPTHLIKTRGQQVTLRCSPKSGHDTVSWYQQALGQGPQFIFQYYEEEERQRGNFPDRFSGHQFPNYSSELNVNALLLGDSALYLCASSSLDSSGNTIYFGEGSWLTVV.

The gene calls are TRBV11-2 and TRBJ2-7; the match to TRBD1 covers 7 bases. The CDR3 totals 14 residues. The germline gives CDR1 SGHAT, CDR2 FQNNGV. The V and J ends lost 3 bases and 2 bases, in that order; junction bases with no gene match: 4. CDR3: CASSLDRTAYEQYF. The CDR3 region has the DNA TGTGCCAGCAGCTTGGACAGGACAGCCTACGAGCAGTACTTC.

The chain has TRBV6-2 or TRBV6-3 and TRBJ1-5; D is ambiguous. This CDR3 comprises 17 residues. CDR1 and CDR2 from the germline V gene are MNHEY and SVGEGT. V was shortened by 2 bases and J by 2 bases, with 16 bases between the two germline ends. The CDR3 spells CASSYVEGLDGNQPQHF. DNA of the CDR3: TGTGCCAGCAGTTACGTGGAGGGTCTCGACGGCAATCAGCCCCAGCATTTT.